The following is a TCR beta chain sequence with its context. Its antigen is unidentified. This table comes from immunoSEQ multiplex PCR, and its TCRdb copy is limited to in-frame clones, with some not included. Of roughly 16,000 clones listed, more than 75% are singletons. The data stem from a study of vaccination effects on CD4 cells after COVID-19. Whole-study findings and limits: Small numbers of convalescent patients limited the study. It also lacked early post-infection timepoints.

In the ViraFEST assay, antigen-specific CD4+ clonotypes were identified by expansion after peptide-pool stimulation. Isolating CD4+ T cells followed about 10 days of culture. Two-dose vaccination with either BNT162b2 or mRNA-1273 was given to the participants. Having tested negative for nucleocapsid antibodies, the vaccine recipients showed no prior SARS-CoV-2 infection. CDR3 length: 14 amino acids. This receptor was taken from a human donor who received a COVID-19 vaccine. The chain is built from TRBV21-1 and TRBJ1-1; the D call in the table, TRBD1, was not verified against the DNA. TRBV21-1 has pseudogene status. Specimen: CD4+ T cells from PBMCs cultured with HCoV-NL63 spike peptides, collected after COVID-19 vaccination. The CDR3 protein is CASSNDRANTEAFF. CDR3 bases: TGTGCCAGCAGCAACGACAGGGCCAACACTGAAGCTTTCTTT.